This T cell receptor beta chain came from a study of CD8 T cells in ankylosing spondylitis. General study points: In reactive arthritis synovial fluid and blood, some motif variants had been reported before. What appeared characteristic of ankylosing spondylitis blood was a TCR beta motif of several highly homologous variants. Reportedly, matched ankylosing spondylitis synovial fluid was significantly enriched for disease-linked clones.

Note on this clonotype: Its target is unknown. A much larger clonotype is one base distant, so this may be a read error. The CDR3 ends on some other residue instead of the conserved phenylalanine or tryptophan, so this is likely a read error.

Making the TCR beta libraries involved quantitative 5'-RACE with molecular barcodes. TCRdb independently ran MiXCR on the 5' RACE reads; one entry per CDR3 protein. The table lists approximately 500,000 distinct CDR3 sequences, roughly 13% of them singletons. Source material: blood, either unsorted or a sorted T cell fraction (not recorded which). The receptor comes from a male donor with ankylosing spondylitis.

The CDR3 is CSATSRRGGTGELFS. CDR3 DNA sequence: TGCAGCGCTACCTCCCGGAGGGGGGGCACCGGGGAGCTGTTTTCT. V usage is TRBV29-1 and J usage is TRBJ2-2; D may be TRBD2 (7 bases). The CDR3 runs to 15 residues. V was cut by 7 bases and J by 4 bases, with 19 bases left in between. CDR1 SQVTM and CDR2 ANQGSEA come from the germline V gene.